This record concerns one T cell receptor (beta chain) sequence. What it binds is not known. This CDR3 has 14 residues. Germline loops: CDR1 SQVTM, CDR2 ANQGSEA. Trimming pared 4 bases from V and 0 bases from J, leaving 13 bases between. The data were obtained in a study of shared clonotypes between healthy human individuals. CD45RO negativity and positive selection for CCR7 defined naive CD8 cells, a population that excluded terminally differentiated effector memory CD45RA+ cells. Regarding the study as a whole: An expected dependence of interdonor clonotype sharing on sequencing depth was noted. About 5% was the fraction of naive CD4 clonotypes found shared across several donors.

The deep-level immunoSEQ assay was used. DNA at approximately 200 ng, tens of thousands of T cell genomes, went into sorted-subset replicate PCRs. Here immunoSEQ multiplex PCR was the method, and the copy in TCRdb shows in-frame clones only, minus some. Here the sample spans about 2 million clones, just under 95% being singletons. The chain uses TRBV29-1 and TRBJ2-7; D ambiguous. The TCR originated in a man aged 18 to 29 in good health. The sequencing sample was made of naive CD8+ T cells sorted from blood. This CDR3 is CSVGIIQGSYEQYF. The CDR3 DNA is TGCAGCGTTGGCATAATACAAGGCTCCTACGAGCAGTACTTC.